Each of the 18 T cell receptor beta chains below was sequenced from the same sample in a study of T cell changes during pregnancy in multiple sclerosis. Using immunoSEQ multiplex PCR, the repertoire was profiled, and TCRdb retains in-frame clones only, with some absent. The repertoire has approximately 92,000 clones, about 92% of them found once; the top ten carry 1.5%. The sequencing here drew on peripheral blood, taken in the first trimester of pregnancy. These receptors were obtained from a female donor with multiple sclerosis, enrolled in a pregnancy study.

The rearrangement uses TRBV29-1 and TRBJ2-1; the D gene is possibly TRBD2 (5 bases). CDR1 is SQVTM, CDR2 ANQGSEA, per germline. The CDR3 is made up of 13 amino acids. V shed 2 bases and J shed 6 bases, with 11 bases lying between them. CDR3 coding DNA: TGCAGCGTTGAAAATGACTATTCCAATGAGCAGTTCTTC. Protein product: CSVENDYSNEQFF.

The chain couples TRBV2 to TRBJ1-5; no clear D. V was clipped by 2 bases and J by 0 bases, with 5 bases between them. The CDR3 has 14 amino acids. Germline values: CDR1 SNHLY, CDR2 FYNNEI. The CDR3 is CASSEYYSNQPQHF. The CDR3 region has the DNA TGTGCCAGCAGTGAATATTATAGCAATCAGCCCCAGCATTTT.

The chain employs TRBV14 and TRBJ2-1; D uncertain. Germline CDR1 reads SGHDN; CDR2 reads FVKESK. The CDR3 has 13 residues. V lost 4 bases and J 3 bases, leaving 7 bases between the germline ends. CDR3 protein: CASSPWSYNEQFF. The CDR3 DNA follows: TGTGCCAGCAGCCCCTGGAGCTACAATGAGCAGTTCTTC.

J is TRBJ1-2 and V is TRBV9, with D possibly matching TRBD1 (6 bases). Germline values: CDR1 SGDLS, CDR2 YYNGEE. This CDR3 is built from 14 residues. V lost 1 base, J lost 7 bases, and 14 bases lay in between. The CDR3 region is CASSVRGAGGGYTF. Here the CDR3 DNA reads TGTGCCAGCAGCGTACGGGGGGCCGGGGGTGGCTACACCTTC.

This clone was observed a handful of times. The chain joins TRBV5-1 to TRBJ1-2, with 7 bases that match TRBD1. Germline V gene lookup returns CDR1 SGHRS and CDR2 YFSETQ. V shed 4 bases and J 3 bases; nucleotides not matched to a gene: 6. The CDR3 consists of 14 residues. CDR3 region: CASSTLQGHYGYTF. In nucleotides, the CDR3 is TGCGCCAGCAGCACCTTACAGGGGCACTATGGCTACACCTTC.

The chain combines TRBV5-1 with TRBJ2-7; a weak D match, TRBD2 (6 bases). Between the trimmed V and J ends, which lost 3 bases and 1 base, there was a span of 8 bases. Germline V gene lookup returns CDR1 SGHRS and CDR2 YFSETQ. This CDR3 spans 13 amino acids. CDR3 sequence reads: CASSSSDSYEQYF. CDR3 nucleotides: TGCGCCAGCAGCTCTAGCGATTCCTACGAGCAGTACTTC.

This clone appeared a single time. This chain connects TRBV5-8 to TRBJ2-1, with D maybe TRBD2 (5 bases). Germline CDR1 reads SGHTS; CDR2 reads YDEGEE. The V end lost 4 bases, the J end lost 5 bases, and 13 bases lay between the germline ends. The CDR3 totals 14 residues. CDR3 amino acids: CASSREGGNNEQFF. In DNA, the CDR3 is TGTGCCAGCAGCCGAGAAGGAGGAAACAATGAGCAGTTCTTC.

The rearrangement links TRBV28 to TRBJ1-2; D is undetermined. This CDR3 comprises 12 residues. V was pared by 8 bases and J by 5 bases, with 12 bases between. The V gene's germline CDR1 is MDHEN and CDR2 SYDVKM. CDR3 in DNA: TGTGCCAGCTCTACGCCCCAATATGGCTACACCTTC. Translation gives CASSTPQYGYTF.

Only one count was recorded for this clone. The rearrangement joins TRBV6-1 to TRBJ1-1; 7 bases map to TRBD1. V gave up 10 bases and J gave up 4 bases; unmatched junction bases: 9. Germline values: CDR1 MNHNS, CDR2 SASEGT. This CDR3 has 13 amino acids. The CDR3 reads CATRDRAVTEAFF. In nucleotides, the CDR3 is TGTGCCACCCGAGACAGGGCTGTCACTGAAGCTTTCTTT.

The DNA of the CDR3 is TGTGCCAGCAGTGGACTAGCGAGCTCCTACAATGAGCAGTTCTTC. Its translation: CASSGLASSYNEQFF. V is TRBV6-1 and J is TRBJ2-1, with 8 bases matching TRBD2. CDR3 length: 15 amino acids. The germline gives CDR1 MNHNS, CDR2 SASEGT. Trimming took 4 bases from V and 0 from J; bases not matched to a gene: 2.

The J gene is TRBJ1-5, the V gene TRBV27, with TRBD1 identical over 8 bases. V was pared by 4 bases and J by 5 bases, with 4 bases of the junction left unmatched. CDR3 size: 14 residues. CDR1 is MNHEY, CDR2 SMNVEV, per germline (reference sequence). The CDR3 coding sequence is TGTGCCAGCAGTTCCAGGGGGCCAGATCAGCCCCAGCATTTT. Amino acid sequence: CASSSRGPDQPQHF.

The chain uses TRBV29-1 and TRBJ2-7, with TRBD1 as a possible D gene (6 bases). Germline CDR1 is SQVTM and CDR2 is ANQGSEA. This CDR3 comprises 13 residues. The V gene lost 4 bases and the J gene lost 2 bases, with 12 bases spanning the gap. The CDR3 is CSVVAGDAYEQYF. DNA of the CDR3: TGCAGCGTTGTGGCAGGGGATGCCTACGAGCAGTACTTC.

The chain recombines TRBV27 with TRBJ2-7; the D gene is possibly TRBD1 (5 bases). The germline gives CDR1 MNHEY, CDR2 SMNVEV (reference sequence). This CDR3 comprises 14 residues. V was trimmed by 5 bases and J by 5 bases, leaving 16 bases between them. CDR3 region: CASSAILRAHEQYF. The CDR3 DNA reads as TGTGCCAGCAGTGCGATTCTCAGGGCCCACGAGCAGTACTTC.

This rearrangement joins TRBV5-6 to TRBJ2-3; possible D gene TRBD2, 6 bases. Germline-derived CDR1 and CDR2 are SGHDT and YYEEEE. This CDR3 spans 14 amino acids. V was trimmed by 5 bases and J by 0 bases, leaving 10 bases between them. CDR3 sequence: CASSIGGSTDTQYF. The CDR3 DNA sequence: TGTGCCAGCAGTATCGGGGGTAGCACAGATACGCAGTATTTT.

This chain links TRBV13 with TRBJ2-3; 12 positions match TRBD2. CDR1 is PRHDT and CDR2 is FYEKMQ in the germline V gene (reference sequence). V lost 8 bases to trimming and J lost 3 bases; unmatched junction nucleotides: 0. CDR3 length: 13 amino acids. CDR3 bases: TGTGCCAGCGGACTAGCGGGAACAGATACGCAGTATTTT. Amino acids: CASGLAGTDTQYF.

The rearrangement uses TRBV7-9 and TRBJ2-1, with 10 bases aligning to TRBD2. Germline V lookup: CDR1 SEHNR, CDR2 FQNEAQ (reference sequence). The CDR3 runs 17 residues. Unmatched junction bases numbered 17, after V lost 6 bases and J lost 9 bases. CDR3 region: CASRPPQGPSGRTEQFF. The CDR3 nucleotides read TGTGCCAGCAGACCCCCTCAAGGACCTAGCGGGAGAACTGAGCAGTTCTTC.

This chain links TRBV27 with TRBJ1-1, with 9 positions matching TRBD1. The V and J ends lost 7 bases and 2 bases, in that order; junction bases with no gene match: 5. In germline, CDR1 is MNHEY, CDR2 SMNVEV (reference sequence). The CDR3 has 14 residues. In DNA form, the CDR3 reads TGTGCCAGCAACACAGGGGGCTTCAACACTGAAGCTTTCTTT. Protein: CASNTGGFNTEAFF.

The CDR3 loop reads CASSRTGATYEQYF. CDR3 in DNA: TGTGCCAGCAGCAGGACAGGGGCCACCTACGAGCAGTACTTC. The gene calls are TRBV5-4 and TRBJ2-7, with 9 bases lining up with TRBD1. Losses at the gene ends were 4 bases for V and 2 bases for J; bases not matched to a gene: 4. The germline gives CDR1 SGHNT, CDR2 YYREEE (reference sequence). This CDR3 is 14 amino acids long.